These 11 T cell receptor beta chains were all obtained from the same sample, sequenced in a study of spatial heterogeneity in lung cancer. General study findings and limits: One measure, the expanded intratumoral alpha and beta TCR count, tracked tumor mutation counts.

TCRdb called the 5' RACE reads again in MiXCR, with one record for every CDR3 protein. This sample has about 5,100 distinct CDR3 sequences; about 5.8% occur once, and the top ten carry 36%. No antigen has been identified for these receptors. Time point described: sample taken at primary tumor resection. Sequences were derived from lung tumor tissue, sampled at surgery. The receptor set was obtained from a female donor with early-stage non-small cell lung cancer.

At least ten counts were recorded for this clonotype. This beta chain represents an off-target read in a library built for alpha chains; its size is of limited meaning. The chain carries TRBV28 and TRBJ2-6; a weak D match, TRBD1 (5 bases). V was trimmed by 3 bases and J by 3 bases, leaving 12 bases between them. Per germline, CDR1 MDHEN and CDR2 SYDVKM. The CDR3 loop spans 16 amino acids. The CDR3 protein is CASSLLPGNGANVLTF. DNA for the CDR3: TGTGCCAGCAGTTTGCTTCCAGGGAATGGGGCCAACGTCCTGACTTTC.

A word on this clonotype: Because this beta chain is a stray read in a library intended to capture alpha chains, its abundance should not be given much weight. The chain joins TRBV20-1 to TRBJ1-5; possible D gene TRBD1, 6 bases. Germline CDR1 reads DFQATT; CDR2 reads SNEGSKA (reference sequence). V lost 1 base and J 3 bases, leaving 16 bases between the germline ends. The CDR3 consists of 16 residues. CDR3 sequence: CSARAFWDTDNQPQHF. CDR3 nucleotide sequence: TGCAGTGCTAGAGCGTTCTGGGACACCGACAATCAGCCCCAGCATTTT.

This clonotype was picked up a small number of times. The library was built for alpha chains, so this beta chain is an off-target read and its size means little. The rearrangement uses TRBV5-5 and TRBJ2-6; D unresolved. CDR3 length: 15 amino acids. The germline gives CDR1 SGHKS, CDR2 YYEKEE (reference sequence). V shed 4 bases and J shed 2 bases, with 10 bases lying between them. The CDR3 here is CASSLSTPGANVLTF. CDR3 DNA sequence: TGTGCCAGCAGCCTGTCGACCCCTGGGGCCAACGTCCTGACTTTC.

By share, this clonotype counts as medium-sized. This beta chain is a stray read from a library made for alpha chains; its abundance is not meaningful. The chain has TRBV5-1 and TRBJ2-1; 9 bases are a match to TRBD2. V lost 0 bases, J lost 6 bases, and 7 bases stayed unmatched. Germline V gene sequence: CDR1 SGHRS, CDR2 YFSETQ. There are 16 residues in the CDR3. This CDR3 reads CASSLVYSGGINEQFF. CDR3 in DNA: TGCGCCAGCAGCTTGGTTTATAGCGGGGGAATCAATGAGCAGTTCTTC.

Ten or more counts support this clonotype. This beta chain was picked up by a library intended for alpha chains and is off target, so its count carries little meaning. V is TRBV12-5 and J is TRBJ1-1; 7 bases are shared with TRBD1. The length of the CDR3 is 15 residues. CDR1 and CDR2 from the germline V gene are LGHNT and FRNRAP. Losses at the gene ends were 1 base for V and 3 bases for J; bases not matched to a gene: 5. The CDR3 DNA reads as TGTGCTAGTGGTTTGGCCTTAACAGGGGACACTGAAGCTTTCTTT. It translates to CASGLALTGDTEAFF.

In this sample, this clonotype turned up many times. This beta chain is off target for a library built for alpha chains, so its abundance means little. The chain employs TRBV11-2 and TRBJ2-7; TRBD2 aligns across 12 bases. V lost 7 bases and J lost 4; bases outside the gene matches: 2. Germline V CDR1 and CDR2: SGHAT, FQNNGV. The CDR3 totals 13 residues. The CDR3 DNA sequence: TGTGCCAGCACACTAGCGGGAGGTTACGAGCAGTACTTC. Its protein is CASTLAGGYEQYF.

This clonotype was detected a few times. This beta chain turned up in a library designed for alpha chains; as an off-target read, its abundance says little. This sequence joins TRBV10-1 and TRBJ2-5; perhaps TRBD2 as D (5 bases). V was trimmed by 2 bases and J by 2 bases, leaving 6 bases between them. Germline V CDR1 and CDR2: WNHNN, SYGVQD (reference sequence). This CDR3 is built from 13 residues. The CDR3: CASSEGLQETQYF. CDR3 sequence (DNA): TGCGCCAGCAGTGAGGGACTGCAAGAGACCCAGTACTTC.

This clonotype was seen at least ten times. The library was designed around alpha chains, so this beta chain is a stray read whose abundance carries little weight. This chain connects TRBV5-4 to TRBJ1-2; D not certain. Germline loops: CDR1 SGHNT, CDR2 YYREEE (reference sequence). The germline V and J ends were trimmed by 2 bases and 8 bases, with 13 bases remaining between them. The CDR3 length is 13 residues. This CDR3 is CASSLRQGRGYTF. The CDR3 bases are TGTGCCAGCAGCTTAAGACAAGGCCGCGGCTACACCTTC.

Note on this clonotype: Little can be read into the size of this beta chain, an off-target read in a library designed for alpha chains. This sequence joins TRBV2 and TRBJ2-3, with TRBD2 matching 11 bases. The V gene's germline CDR1 is SNHLY and CDR2 FYNNEI. V trimming: 6 bases; J trimming: 1 base; junction bases outside the gene matches: 0. This CDR3 is 14 amino acids long. The CDR3 is CASRTSGGTDTQYF. CDR3 sequence (DNA): TGTGCCAGCAGGACTAGCGGGGGCACAGATACGCAGTATTTT.

This clonotype was counted at least ten times. Since the library was made to target alpha chains, this beta chain is a stray read and its abundance is not meaningful. The chain couples TRBV28 to TRBJ2-7; 8 bases align to TRBD1. The germline gives CDR1 MDHEN, CDR2 SYDVKM. V lost 1 base and J lost 7; bases outside the gene matches: 9. The CDR3 sequence is 15 residues long. The CDR3 DNA reads TGTGCCAGCAGTTTATTGGCCGGACAGGGACCGGAGCAGTACTTC. It yields the protein CASSLLAGQGPEQYF. The full variable domain, rest sourced from reference TRBV28 and TRBJ2-7, is DVKVTQSSRYLVKRTGEKVFLECVQDMDHENMFWYRQDPGLGLRLIYFSYDVKMKEKGDIPEGYSVSREKKERFSLILESASTNQTSMYLCASSLLAGQGPEQYFGPGTRLTVT.

Worth noting for this clonotype: This beta chain lies outside the target of a library built for alpha chains; its clone size means little. The J gene is TRBJ2-7, the V gene TRBV11-2; 7 bases are shared with TRBD2. This CDR3 comprises 14 residues. V lost 3 bases, J lost 4 bases, and 6 bases stayed unmatched. The V gene's germline CDR1 is SGHAT and CDR2 FQNNGV. The CDR3 DNA is TGTGCCAGCAGCTTCGGCGGGAGCGCATACGAGCAGTACTTC. As protein: CASSFGGSAYEQYF.